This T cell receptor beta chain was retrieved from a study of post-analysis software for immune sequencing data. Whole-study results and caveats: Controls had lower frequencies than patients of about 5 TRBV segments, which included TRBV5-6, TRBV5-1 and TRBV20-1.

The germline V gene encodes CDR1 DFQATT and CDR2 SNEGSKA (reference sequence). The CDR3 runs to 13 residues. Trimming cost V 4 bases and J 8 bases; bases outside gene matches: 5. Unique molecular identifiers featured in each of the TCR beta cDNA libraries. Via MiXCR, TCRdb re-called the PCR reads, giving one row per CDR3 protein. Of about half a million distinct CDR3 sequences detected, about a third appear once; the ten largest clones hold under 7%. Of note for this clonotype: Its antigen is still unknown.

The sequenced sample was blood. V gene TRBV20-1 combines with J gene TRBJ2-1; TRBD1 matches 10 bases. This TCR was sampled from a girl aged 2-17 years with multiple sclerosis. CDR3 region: CSATGQGIDEQFF. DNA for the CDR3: TGCAGTGCTACGGGACAGGGGATTGATGAGCAGTTCTTC.